Below, one T cell receptor beta chain is given with its context. In the original analysis: Amplification of reference gene primers provided the estimated nucleated cell counts. Sequencing used immunoSEQ multiplex PCR; TCRdb keeps in-frame clones, though not all of them. The V and J calls and clone size were taken over from that table, and D and trimming were inferred from the DNA. The sample has hundreds of thousands of clones, 80% seen once. This entry comes from a study of blood T cell repertoires in COVID-19. The CDR3 extends over 16 amino acids. V dropped 4 bases and J dropped 8; count of bases not matched to a gene: 11. Germline V gene sequence: CDR1 SGHTA, CDR2 FQGTGA.

The sequencing sample was made of PBMCs or T cells enriched from blood (not recorded which). The origin of this receptor is a man aged 25 to 40 with acute COVID-19. The gene calls are TRBV7-3 and TRBJ2-3, with 11 nucleotides matching TRBD2. In nucleotides, the CDR3 is TGTGCCAGCAGCTCGATATCGTCTAGCGGGGGGACTACGCAGTATTTT. Amino acid sequence: CASSSISSSGGTTQYF.